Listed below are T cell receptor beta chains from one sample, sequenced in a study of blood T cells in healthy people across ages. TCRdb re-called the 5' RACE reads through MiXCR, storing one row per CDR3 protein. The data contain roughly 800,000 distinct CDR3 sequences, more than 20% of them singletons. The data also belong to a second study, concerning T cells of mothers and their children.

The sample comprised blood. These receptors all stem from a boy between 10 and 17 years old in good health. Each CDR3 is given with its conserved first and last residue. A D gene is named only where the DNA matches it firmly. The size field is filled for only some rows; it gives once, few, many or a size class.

cdr3_aa: CASSLDRGSGTEAFF
cdr3_nt: TGTGCCAGCAGCTTGGACAGGGGATCGGGCACTGAAGCTTTCTTT
clone_size: NA
d_call: TRBD1
j_call: TRBJ1-1
v_call: TRBV13

cdr3_aa: CASSPIGEDIQYF
cdr3_nt: TGTGCCAGCAGCCCGATCGGGGAAGACATTCAGTACTTC
clone_size: NA
d_call: NA
j_call: TRBJ2-4
v_call: TRBV5-6

cdr3_aa: CASSLGQGEDCGYTF
cdr3_nt: TGTGCCAGCAGCTTGGGACAGGGAGAGGACTGTGGCTACACCTTC
clone_size: NA
d_call: TRBD1
j_call: TRBJ1-2
v_call: TRBV13

cdr3_aa: CSARAGGSYEQYF
cdr3_nt: TGCAGTGCTAGAGCTGGGGGCTCCTACGAGCAGTACTTC
clone_size: NA
d_call: NA
j_call: TRBJ2-7
v_call: TRBV20-1

cdr3_aa: CASSLTTGNTGAFF
cdr3_nt: TGTGCCAGCAGTCTAACGACGGGGAACACTGGAGCTTTCTTT
clone_size: NA
d_call: NA
j_call: TRBJ1-1
v_call: TRBV27

cdr3_aa: CASSSSGNSYNEQFF
cdr3_nt: TGTGCCAGCAGTTCTAGCGGGAACTCCTACAATGAGCAGTTCTTC
clone_size: few
d_call: TRBD2
j_call: TRBJ2-1
v_call: TRBV28

cdr3_aa: CSANGQALKEETQYF
cdr3_nt: TGCAGTGCTAACGGACAGGCACTCAAGGAAGAGACCCAGTACTTC
clone_size: NA
d_call: TRBD1
j_call: TRBJ2-5
v_call: TRBV20-1

cdr3_aa: CSVEAGGAPGAYEQYF
cdr3_nt: TGCAGCGTTGAAGCCGGGGGCGCCCCAGGGGCCTACGAGCAGTACTTC
clone_size: few
d_call: NA
j_call: TRBJ2-7
v_call: TRBV29-1

cdr3_aa: CASSQRDGNEFF
cdr3_nt: TGTGCCAGCAGCCAACGTGACGGGAATGAGTTCTTC
clone_size: NA
d_call: NA
j_call: TRBJ2-1
v_call: TRBV3-1

cdr3_aa: CASSQDIRGLGRGYTF
cdr3_nt: TGTGCCAGCAGCCAAGATATCAGGGGCTTGGGACGTGGCTACACCTTC
clone_size: NA
d_call: NA
j_call: TRBJ1-2
v_call: TRBV3-1

cdr3_aa: CAWSVGFRDGSWKLFF
cdr3_nt: TGTGCCTGGAGTGTAGGTTTTCGGGACGGGTCGTGGAAACTGTTTTTT
clone_size: NA
d_call: NA
j_call: TRBJ1-4
v_call: TRBV30

cdr3_aa: CASSQQWDHERLFF
cdr3_nt: TGTGCCAGCAGTCAACAGTGGGACCATGAAAGACTGTTTTTT
clone_size: few
d_call: NA
j_call: TRBJ1-4
v_call: TRBV7-2

cdr3_aa: CASRHRWRGQGASCEQYF
cdr3_nt: TGTGCCAGCAGACACAGGTGGAGGGGACAGGGGGCGAGCTGCGAGCAGTACTTC
clone_size: NA
d_call: TRBD1
j_call: TRBJ2-7
v_call: TRBV27

cdr3_aa: CASSYSQGRETQYF
cdr3_nt: TGTGCCAGCAGTTATTCACAGGGGAGAGAGACCCAGTACTTC
clone_size: few
d_call: TRBD1
j_call: TRBJ2-5
v_call: TRBV6-6

cdr3_aa: CANSLYPGTSPNNEQFF
cdr3_nt: TGTGCCAACAGTCTCTACCCCGGGACTAGTCCGAACAATGAGCAGTTCTTC
clone_size: NA
d_call: TRBD2
j_call: TRBJ2-1
v_call: TRBV28

cdr3_aa: CASSRPGMGTDTQYF
cdr3_nt: TGTGCCAGCAGTCGCCCGGGCATGGGCACAGATACGCAGTATTTT
clone_size: few
d_call: NA
j_call: TRBJ2-3
v_call: TRBV28

cdr3_aa: CASSLTDRAADTQYF
cdr3_nt: TGCGCCAGCAGCTTAACGGACAGGGCCGCAGATACGCAGTATTTT
clone_size: NA
d_call: TRBD1
j_call: TRBJ2-3
v_call: TRBV5-1

cdr3_aa: CSAIRGSDYNGQFF
cdr3_nt: TGCAGTGCTATCAGGGGTAGCGACTACAATGGGCAGTTCTTC
clone_size: NA
d_call: NA
j_call: TRBJ2-1
v_call: TRBV20-1

cdr3_aa: CASSLGGRRQETQYF
cdr3_nt: TGTGCCAGCAGTTTAGGAGGGAGGAGGCAAGAGACCCAGTACTTC
clone_size: few
d_call: NA
j_call: TRBJ2-5
v_call: TRBV27

cdr3_aa: CSARDMGAEGASGNTIYF
cdr3_nt: TGCAGTGCTAGAGACATGGGAGCAGAGGGGGCCTCTGGAAACACCATATATTTT
clone_size: few
d_call: TRBD1
j_call: TRBJ1-3
v_call: TRBV20-1

cdr3_aa: CSARVGGFTDTQYF
cdr3_nt: TGCAGTGCTAGAGTCGGGGGCTTTACAGATACGCAGTATTTT
clone_size: NA
d_call: NA
j_call: TRBJ2-3
v_call: TRBV20-1

cdr3_aa: CSVHTSGLSYEQYF
cdr3_nt: TGCAGCGTTCATACTAGCGGGCTCAGCTACGAGCAGTACTTC
clone_size: NA
d_call: TRBD2
j_call: TRBJ2-7
v_call: TRBV29-1

cdr3_aa: CSLPLFDRVPYEQYF
cdr3_nt: TGCAGTTTACCCCTCTTTGACAGGGTCCCCTACGAGCAGTACTTC
clone_size: few
d_call: TRBD1
j_call: TRBJ2-7
v_call: TRBV20-1

cdr3_aa: CSVEAPGVEAYEQYF
cdr3_nt: TGCAGCGTTGAAGCCCCGGGTGTGGAAGCCTACGAGCAGTACTTC
clone_size: few
d_call: NA
j_call: TRBJ2-7
v_call: TRBV29-1

cdr3_aa: CASSPPDTWEPQYF
cdr3_nt: TGTGCCAGCAGCCCCCCCGACACGTGGGAGCCCCAGTACTTC
clone_size: NA
d_call: NA
j_call: TRBJ2-5
v_call: TRBV7-9

cdr3_aa: CASSRQTGGNDGQYF
cdr3_nt: TGCGCCAGCAGCCGGCAGACTGGGGGGAACGACGGGCAGTACTTC
clone_size: NA
d_call: NA
j_call: TRBJ2-7
v_call: TRBV4-1

cdr3_aa: CASKGQLEENEQYF
cdr3_nt: TGTGCCAGCAAGGGACAGTTAGAAGAGAACGAGCAGTACTTC
clone_size: few
d_call: TRBD1
j_call: TRBJ2-7
v_call: TRBV2

cdr3_aa: CASSLTGVTEAFF
cdr3_nt: TGTGCCAGCAGCTTGACAGGAGTCACTGAAGCTTTCTTT
clone_size: many
d_call: NA
j_call: TRBJ1-1
v_call: TRBV11-3

cdr3_aa: CASSLGTSGLTPPFF
cdr3_nt: TGTGCCAGCAGCTTGGGGACTAGCGGCCTCACCCCTCCGTTCTTC
clone_size: few
d_call: TRBD2
j_call: TRBJ2-1
v_call: TRBV11-2

cdr3_aa: CASTKTGESYNEQFF
cdr3_nt: TGTGCCAGCACTAAAACAGGGGAATCCTACAATGAGCAGTTCTTC
clone_size: NA
d_call: TRBD1
j_call: TRBJ2-1
v_call: TRBV6-6

cdr3_aa: CASSGAGRHTGELFF
cdr3_nt: TGTGCCAGCAGCGGTGCGGGGCGGCACACCGGGGAGCTGTTTTTT
clone_size: NA
d_call: NA
j_call: TRBJ2-2
v_call: TRBV11-2

cdr3_aa: CASSQLAGGGNEQFF
cdr3_nt: TGCGCCAGCAGCCAACTAGCGGGAGGTGGTAATGAGCAGTTCTTC
clone_size: NA
d_call: TRBD2
j_call: TRBJ2-1
v_call: TRBV4-3

cdr3_aa: CASSYSAALAKNIQYF
cdr3_nt: TGTGCCAGCAGTTACTCGGCAGCCCTAGCCAAAAACATTCAGTACTTC
clone_size: NA
d_call: NA
j_call: TRBJ2-4
v_call: TRBV6-2/TRBV6-3

cdr3_aa: CASSGRTLYGYTF
cdr3_nt: TGTGCCAGCAGCGGACGGACTCTCTATGGCTACACCTTC
clone_size: NA
d_call: NA
j_call: TRBJ1-2
v_call: TRBV11-2

cdr3_aa: CASSGQYNSPLHF
cdr3_nt: TGTGCCAGCAGTGGACAGTATAATTCACCCCTCCACTTT
clone_size: NA
d_call: NA
j_call: TRBJ1-6
v_call: TRBV12-3/TRBV12-4

cdr3_aa: CAISDTFGEKLFF
cdr3_nt: TGTGCCATTTCGGACACTTTCGGTGAAAAACTGTTTTTT
clone_size: NA
d_call: NA
j_call: TRBJ1-4
v_call: TRBV7-9

cdr3_aa: CASSYGINTEAFF
cdr3_nt: TGTGCCAGCAGTTACGGCATCAACACTGAAGCTTTCTTT
clone_size: many
d_call: NA
j_call: TRBJ1-1
v_call: TRBV6-2/TRBV6-3

cdr3_aa: CSVEPGGPRTQYF
cdr3_nt: TGCAGCGTTGAACCCGGCGGCCCGAGGACCCAGTACTTC
clone_size: NA
d_call: NA
j_call: TRBJ2-5
v_call: TRBV29-1

cdr3_aa: CAGSFIVGNEQFF
cdr3_nt: TGTGCCGGCAGTTTCATAGTCGGCAATGAGCAGTTCTTC
clone_size: few
d_call: NA
j_call: TRBJ2-1
v_call: TRBV27

cdr3_aa: CSVDAGWSVENAYQETQYF
cdr3_nt: TGCAGCGTTGACGCAGGGTGGTCCGTAGAAAACGCGTACCAAGAGACCCAGTACTTC
clone_size: many
d_call: NA
j_call: TRBJ2-5
v_call: TRBV29-1

cdr3_aa: CASSLMPNVEKLFF
cdr3_nt: TGTGCCAGCAGCTTGATGCCGAACGTCGAAAAACTGTTTTTT
clone_size: NA
d_call: NA
j_call: TRBJ1-4
v_call: TRBV7-2

cdr3_aa: CASSESVGYEQYF
cdr3_nt: TGTGCCAGCAGTGAAAGTGTGGGCTACGAGCAGTACTTC
clone_size: NA
d_call: NA
j_call: TRBJ2-7
v_call: TRBV27

cdr3_aa: CASRGGDTKGKTQYF
cdr3_nt: TGTGCCAGCAGGGGGGGGGACACCAAAGGGAAGACCCAGTACTTC
clone_size: few
d_call: NA
j_call: TRBJ2-5
v_call: TRBV28

cdr3_aa: CASSQWGGNNFYEQYF
cdr3_nt: TGTGCCAGCAGCCAGTGGGGCGGGAACAATTTCTACGAGCAGTACTTC
clone_size: NA
d_call: NA
j_call: TRBJ2-7
v_call: TRBV6-2/TRBV6-3

cdr3_aa: CASSSTGGLAGATYEQYF
cdr3_nt: TGTGCCAGCAGCTCCACGGGGGGGTTAGCGGGGGCCACCTACGAGCAGTACTTC
clone_size: NA
d_call: TRBD2
j_call: TRBJ2-7
v_call: TRBV7-8

cdr3_aa: CASSLGSGFYEQYF
cdr3_nt: TGTGCCAGCAGCTTAGGGTCAGGGTTCTACGAGCAGTACTTC
clone_size: NA
d_call: NA
j_call: TRBJ2-7
v_call: TRBV11-2

cdr3_aa: CASSPYGGRDEKLFF
cdr3_nt: TGTGCCAGCAGCCCTTACGGGGGGCGGGATGAAAAACTGTTTTTT
clone_size: NA
d_call: NA
j_call: TRBJ1-4
v_call: TRBV3-1

cdr3_aa: CASSYSSRGVYGYTF
cdr3_nt: TGTGCCAGCAGTTACTCGAGTAGGGGTGTCTATGGCTACACCTTC
clone_size: NA
d_call: NA
j_call: TRBJ1-2
v_call: TRBV6-5

cdr3_aa: CASSYSELYGGRDYGYTF
cdr3_nt: TGTGCCAGCAGTTACTCAGAACTTTACGGCGGCAGAGACTATGGCTACACCTTC
clone_size: NA
d_call: NA
j_call: TRBJ1-2
v_call: TRBV6-5

cdr3_aa: CSASRPAGGTQYF
cdr3_nt: TGCAGTGCTAGTCGGCCAGCGGGAGGGACCCAGTACTTC
clone_size: NA
d_call: TRBD2
j_call: TRBJ2-5
v_call: TRBV20-1

cdr3_aa: CSVMTGEETQYF
cdr3_nt: TGCAGCGTTATGACAGGGGAAGAGACCCAGTACTTC
clone_size: few
d_call: TRBD1
j_call: TRBJ2-5
v_call: TRBV29-1

cdr3_aa: CASSETTSGGLSSYEQYF
cdr3_nt: TGTGCCAGCAGCGAAACGACTAGCGGAGGGCTTAGCTCCTACGAGCAGTACTTC
clone_size: few
d_call: TRBD2
j_call: TRBJ2-7
v_call: TRBV4-2

cdr3_aa: CSVAVRRGNEKLFF
cdr3_nt: TGCAGCGTTGCGGTGAGGAGGGGAAATGAAAAACTGTTTTTT
clone_size: many
d_call: NA
j_call: TRBJ1-4
v_call: TRBV29-1

cdr3_aa: CSARDGPGGDTGELFF
cdr3_nt: TGCAGTGCTAGAGATGGTCCAGGGGGTGACACCGGGGAGCTGTTTTTT
clone_size: NA
d_call: TRBD1
j_call: TRBJ2-2
v_call: TRBV20-1

cdr3_aa: CASSVSSENEQFF
cdr3_nt: TGTGCCAGCAGTGTGAGTAGCGAGAATGAGCAGTTCTTC
clone_size: few
d_call: NA
j_call: TRBJ2-1
v_call: TRBV6-4

cdr3_aa: CASSISRPDTQYF
cdr3_nt: TGTGCCAGTAGTATATCAAGACCAGATACGCAGTATTTT
clone_size: few
d_call: NA
j_call: TRBJ2-3
v_call: TRBV19

cdr3_aa: CASSPGGLGSDTQYF
cdr3_nt: TGTGCCAGCAGTCCTGGCGGACTAGGGTCAGATACGCAGTATTTT
clone_size: NA
d_call: TRBD2
j_call: TRBJ2-3
v_call: TRBV6-5

cdr3_aa: CASSLVAGGSPVYNEQFF
cdr3_nt: TGTGCCAGCAGTTTGGTAGCGGGGGGTTCCCCCGTCTACAATGAGCAGTTCTTC
clone_size: NA
d_call: TRBD2
j_call: TRBJ2-1
v_call: TRBV28

cdr3_aa: CASSRAGGNSPLHF
cdr3_nt: TGTGCCAGCAGCCGTGCGGGAGGTAATTCACCCCTCCACTTT
clone_size: few
d_call: NA
j_call: TRBJ1-6
v_call: TRBV12-3/TRBV12-4

cdr3_aa: CASREREGPYEQYF
cdr3_nt: TGCGCCAGCAGAGAGCGGGAGGGCCCCTACGAGCAGTACTTC
clone_size: NA
d_call: TRBD2
j_call: TRBJ2-7
v_call: TRBV4-3